These 23 T cell receptor beta chains were sequenced from one sample in a study of human T cells and chemical hapten exposure. Time point in this sample: pre-sensitization, week 0. Treatment indicated: therapeutic diphenylcyclopropenone sensitization with weekly scalp DPC. Via MiXCR, TCRdb re-called the RACE reads, giving one row per CDR3 protein. This table holds about 300,000 distinct CDR3 sequences, approximately 5.8% found once. The specimen was whole blood, collected in connection with sensitization to the hapten diphenylcyclopropenone (DPC). Receptors originate from a woman in her late teens or twenties with alopecia areata. Some clones in this sample may be carry-over from other donors' samples.

This clonotype was recorded many times. The chain employs TRBV3-1 and TRBJ2-5; D call uncertain. V was trimmed by 4 bases and J by 5 bases, leaving 8 bases between them. CDR3 length equals 12 residues. Germline V lookup: CDR1 LGHDT, CDR2 YNNKEL (reference sequence). The CDR3 nucleotides are TGTGCCAGCAGCCCTTCCCAGGAGACCCAGTACTTC. It is translated as CASSPSQETQYF.

This clonotype showed up many times. The chain carries TRBV7-9 and TRBJ2-7; maybe TRBD1 (5 bases). This CDR3 has 17 amino acids. V dropped 3 bases and J dropped 1 base, with 19 bases sitting between them. CDR1 is SEHNR, CDR2 FQNEAQ, per germline (reference sequence). For the CDR3, the DNA is TGTGCCAGCAGCTTCCCAAGAGGACGGACAAGTTCCTACGAGCAGTACTTC. It encodes CASSFPRGRTSSYEQYF.

This clonotype was counted only a few times. The chain has TRBV5-6 and TRBJ2-1; D perhaps matches TRBD1 (5 bases). Looked up from germline, CDR1 is SGHDT and CDR2 is YYEEEE. CDR3 size: 15 residues. Deletions cut 1 base from V and 1 base from J, with 9 bases between. The CDR3 DNA follows: TGTGCCAGCAGCTTGAGACAGCTTTCCTACAATGAGCAGTTCTTC. Its translation: CASSLRQLSYNEQFF.

The genes are TRBV2 and TRBJ1-1; no definite D call. The germline gives CDR1 SNHLY, CDR2 FYNNEI. The CDR3 is made up of 15 amino acids. Trimming left V 6 bases short and J 2 bases short, with 16 bases between. DNA of the CDR3: TGTGCCAGCAGGCCCCTGGCAGCATTAAACACTGAAGCTTTCTTT. Translation gives CASRPLAALNTEAFF.

The rearrangement links TRBV7-2 to TRBJ1-2; TRBD1 aligns across 7 bases. The junction had 12 bases not matched to a gene; V was cut back by 5 bases and J by 6 bases. CDR1 and CDR2 from the germline V gene are SGHTA and FQGNSA. There are 15 residues in the CDR3. The CDR3 reads CASSLKGASSDGYTF. In DNA, the CDR3 is TGTGCCAGCAGCCTCAAGGGGGCCTCCTCAGATGGCTACACCTTC.

Ten or more counts support this clonotype. V usage is TRBV29-1 and J usage is TRBJ2-7; D is perhaps TRBD1 (6 bases). CDR3 length equals 11 residues. CDR1 and CDR2 from the germline V gene are SQVTM and ANQGSEA. With 5 bases removed from V and 4 bases from J, the gap between germline ends came to 9 bases. Here the CDR3 reads CSVSGVYEQYF. The CDR3 DNA sequence: TGCAGCGTTTCAGGGGTATACGAGCAGTACTTC.

This clonotype was seen repeatedly, ten times or more. This chain connects TRBV6-2 or TRBV6-3 to TRBJ1-5; 11 nucleotides match TRBD1. Germline values: CDR1 MNHEY, CDR2 SVGEGT. The trim removed 5 bases at V and 6 bases at J, leaving 9 bases unmatched. This CDR3 is 16 amino acids long. The CDR3 nucleotides read TGTGCCAGCAGTGTCCCCGGACAGGGGGCCCCTCAGCCCCAGCATTTT. Its translation: CASSVPGQGAPQPQHF.

This clonotype was counted a few times. The rearrangement links TRBV7-2 to TRBJ1-5; 8 bases are a match to TRBD1. The germline V gene encodes CDR1 SGHTA and CDR2 FQGNSA. The CDR3 loop spans 21 amino acids. Germline trimming cut 4 bases from V and 0 bases from J; bases unmatched to any gene: 20. The CDR3 reads CASSWGVYGTGTTYSNQPQHF. The CDR3 DNA sequence: TGTGCCAGCAGCTGGGGGGTTTATGGGACAGGAACTACCTATAGCAATCAGCCCCAGCATTTT.

The CDR3 here is CASSQDRPRGTEKLFF. For the CDR3, the DNA is TGTGCCAGCAGCCAAGATCGTCCCAGGGGGACTGAAAAACTGTTTTTT. This chain uses TRBV3-1 with TRBJ1-4; 7 nucleotides agree with TRBD1. This CDR3 spans 16 amino acids. V lost 0 bases, J lost 7 bases, and 8 bases stayed unmatched. Germline lookup yields CDR1 LGHDT and CDR2 YNNKEL (reference sequence). The full variable domain, in which reference TRBV3-1 and TRBJ1-4 provide the parts outside the CDR3, is DTAVSQTPKYLVTQMGNDKSIKCEQNLGHDTMYWYKQDSKKFLKIMFSYNNKELIINETVPNRFSPKSPDKAHLNLHINSLELGDSAVYFCASSQDRPRGTEKLFFGSGTQLSVL.

In its sample, this clonotype was seen many times. The gene calls are TRBV2 and TRBJ1-1; tentative D call: TRBD1 (5 bases). Trimming removed 6 bases from V and 4 bases from J, with 12 bases in between. Germline CDR1 and CDR2: SNHLY and FYNNEI. CDR3 size: 13 residues. CDR3 in amino acids: CASSLQDPTEAFF. The CDR3 DNA is TGTGCCAGCAGCTTACAGGACCCCACTGAAGCTTTCTTT.

This clonotype was seen a handful of times. J is TRBJ2-2 and V is TRBV11-1; TRBD1 is a possible D gene (5 bases). The CDR3 extends over 15 amino acids. The V and J ends lost 6 bases and 2 bases respectively, with 13 bases between them. Germline CDR1 is SGHAT and CDR2 is FQDESV (reference sequence). CDR3 coding DNA: TGTGCCAGCAGTATGGGGCACCTAAACACCGGGGAGCTGTTTTTT. This sequence encodes CASSMGHLNTGELFF.

This clonotype was picked up a small number of times. The chain has TRBV7-9 and TRBJ1-1, with D perhaps TRBD1 (6 bases). Germline CDR1 reads SEHNR; CDR2 reads FQNEAQ (reference sequence). CDR3 length: 16 residues. V lost 3 bases to trimming and J lost 3 bases, with 17 bases between them. The CDR3 protein is CASSFHRVNMDTEAFF. The CDR3 DNA reads as TGTGCCAGCAGCTTCCACAGGGTTAATATGGACACTGAAGCTTTCTTT.

This clonotype occurred many times. The chain uses TRBV7-6 and TRBJ2-7; TRBD2 might be the D (6 bases). Per germline, CDR1 SGHVS and CDR2 FNYEAQ. V dropped 4 bases and J dropped 4 bases, with 14 bases sitting between them. The CDR3 is 14 residues long. CDR3 amino acids: CASSYNSGVYEQYF. The CDR3 nucleotides read TGTGCCAGCAGCTATAATTCGGGGGTGTACGAGCAGTACTTC.

This clonotype was observed a few times. The chain joins TRBV4-2 to TRBJ2-1; 14 positions agree with TRBD2. The trim removed 3 bases at V and 7 bases at J, leaving 11 bases unmatched. This CDR3 is built from 18 residues. Germline-derived CDR1 and CDR2 are LGHNA and YNFKEQ. The CDR3 protein is CASSQIGTSGGLRNEQFF. DNA of the CDR3: TGTGCCAGCAGCCAGATAGGGACTAGCGGGGGCCTGAGGAATGAGCAGTTCTTC.

The CDR3 loop reads CASREYNEKLFF. The CDR3 nucleotides are TGTGCCAGCAGGGAGTATAATGAAAAACTGTTTTTT. This chain connects TRBV2 to TRBJ1-4; no reliable D call. This CDR3 is 12 amino acids long. V lost 6 bases to trimming and J lost 4 bases, with 6 bases between them. Germline CDR1 reads SNHLY; CDR2 reads FYNNEI.

This clonotype was recorded at least ten times. The rearrangement joins TRBV14 to TRBJ1-3; D gene ambiguous. V shed 0 bases and J shed 0 bases, with 6 bases lying between them. This CDR3 comprises 15 residues. Germline lookup yields CDR1 SGHDN and CDR2 FVKESK. The CDR3 sequence is CASSQDGVSGNTIYF. For the CDR3, the DNA is TGTGCCAGCAGCCAAGACGGAGTCTCTGGAAACACCATATATTTT.

This clonotype was observed a handful of times. J is TRBJ2-1 and V is TRBV6-5; 10 bases map to TRBD2. The germline V gene has CDR1 MNHEY and CDR2 SVGAGI. V shed 6 bases, J shed 5 bases, and the junction held 7 bases outside the gene matches. The CDR3 is made up of 15 amino acids. In nucleotides, the CDR3 is TGTGCCAGCAGACGCGGACTAGCGGAAAACAATGAGCAGTTCTTC. Its translation is CASRRGLAENNEQFF.

V usage is TRBV12-3 or TRBV12-4 and J usage is TRBJ1-1; D possibly corresponds to TRBD1 (5 bases). This CDR3 region has 19 residues. Trimming stripped 5 bases from V and 0 bases from J, with 25 bases between. Written as DNA, the CDR3 is TGTGCCAGCAGTCCCCCCGGAGGCAGGGCTAGCGGGGTGAACACTGAAGCTTTCTTT. It codes for CASSPPGGRASGVNTEAFF.

The table lists this clonotype with many counts. V usage is TRBV4-3 and J usage is TRBJ1-5, with D perhaps TRBD1 (5 bases). V was shortened by 0 bases and J by 3 bases, with 6 bases between the two germline ends. This CDR3 is 14 amino acids long. Germline CDR1 is LGHNA and CDR2 is YSLEER. The CDR3 DNA reads as TGCGCCAGCAGCCAAGACAGGGCCAATCAGCCCCAGCATTTT. Translated, it gives CASSQDRANQPQHF.

This clonotype was seen more than once but under ten times. The V call is TRBV7-3, the J call TRBJ1-6; 11 nucleotides match TRBD1. The CDR3 sequence is 15 residues long. The germline gives CDR1 SGHTA, CDR2 FQGTGA. V lost 5 bases, J lost 9 bases, and 6 bases stayed unmatched. The CDR3 sequence: CASSPGQGAGSPLHF. CDR3 bases: TGTGCCAGCAGCCCCGGACAGGGGGCAGGTTCACCCCTCCACTTT.

This clonotype was seen a few times. The rearrangement uses TRBV13 and TRBJ2-3; no reliable D call. Looked up from germline, CDR1 is PRHDT and CDR2 is FYEKMQ (reference sequence). The CDR3 sequence is 15 residues long. Trimming pared 4 bases from V and 0 bases from J, leaving 11 bases between. DNA for the CDR3: TGTGCCAGCAGCTCCGACGGCCCTAGCACAGATACGCAGTATTTT. Translating it yields CASSSDGPSTDTQYF.

The rearrangement uses TRBV6-1 and TRBJ2-1; D ambiguous. Germline values: CDR1 MNHNS, CDR2 SASEGT. There are 15 residues in the CDR3. V was shortened by 1 base and J by 4 bases, with 11 bases between the two germline ends. CDR3 bases: TGTGCCAGCAGTGAAGGGCTAACCGGTTACAATGAGCAGTTCTTC. Its protein product is CASSEGLTGYNEQFF.

This clonotype was seen many times. This chain joins TRBV6-2 or TRBV6-3 and TRBJ2-7; D is undetermined. The CDR3 is 15 amino acids. CDR1 MNHEY and CDR2 SVGEGT come from the germline V gene. V lost 9 bases and J lost 0, with 18 bases in between. CDR3 DNA: TGTGCCAGTACCACGATGAGCAACAGCTCCTACGAGCAGTACTTC. Translation: CASTTMSNSSYEQYF.